This T cell receptor beta chain was sequenced during a study of neurological immune-mediated disorders (dated by TCRdb to between 2019 and 2020). About the investigation overall: Peripheral blood TCR-beta repertoires from HTLV-I-associated myelopathy (HAM/TSP) patients, multiple sclerosis patients and healthy controls were compared by UMI-based sequencing. Of the 68 subjects in the cohort, around 14 were HAM/TSP patients, roughly 34 were multiple sclerosis patients, and around 20 were healthy controls. The 90 to 110 TCR-beta libraries covered PBMC samples along with longitudinal samples, technical triplicates, and paired sorted CD4+ and CD8+ T-cell subsets.

Unsorted PBMC libraries were generated from 2 million PBMCs stored in RNAlater at -80 °C until RNA extraction. PBMCs were separated from peripheral blood using Ficoll-Hypaque density gradient centrifugation and then cryopreserved in liquid nitrogen. Study-wide findings and limitations: TCR clonal expansion was highest in HAM/TSP patients and lowest in MS patients, with MS patients falling below even healthy controls. No identical CDR3 amino acid sequences were shared among expanded clones across subjects, suggesting private TCR-beta repertoires in all groups.

cDNA synthesis used template-switch 5'RACE with a primer carrying a 10-nucleotide random unique molecular identifier tagging each TCR transcript. Each sequencing run produced over 200 million TCR-beta sequences covering 15-18 subjects. Total RNA was extracted with the RNeasy kit. Using the KAPA Real-time Library Amplification kit, TCR-beta VDJ regions were amplified with primers for the TCR constant region and the 5'RACE anchor. Sample indexes and Illumina adaptors were added in a first PCR, after which library yield was increased in a second PCR. The roughly 650 bp TCR product was size-selected on a 2% E-gel SizeSelection system after Ampure bead purification. Before pooling, library quality was assessed on a Bioanalyzer, concentration was determined with Qubit, and library quantification was performed with the Kapa Library Quantification kit. An Illumina HiSeq 2500 was used to sequence the libraries paired-end at 2 x 150 bp. To increase sequence diversity, roughly 23-30% phiX was spiked into each library pool. The original pipeline was this. The quality-filtered reads were processed with the UMI-based MiGEC pipeline, whose error correction step removed more than 85% of the raw TCR sequences. IMGT germline references were used for alignment of VDJ genes, and clonotypes were defined by a unique CDR3 amino acid sequence together with V-J genes. VDJtools evaluated clonal expansion, Shannon diversity and CDR3 relatedness (CalcPairwiseDistances, ClusterSamples); CLCbio workbench built phylogenetic trees. A clone was classed as expanded if it had 8 or more unique UMIs, a cutoff based on coefficient-of-variation modelling across technical triplicates. TCRdb passed the public sequencing reads through fastp at Q25 and MiXCR, retaining productive beta sequences. Identical CDR3 protein sequences are pooled into one entry, listed with their most common genes and DNA. Here the V and J calls rest on TCRdb's processing, not on the authors' analysis. The sample includes fewer than 30,000 distinct CDR3 sequences, with roughly 13% observed a single time. Of the sample, 16% is held by the ten largest clones.

This clonotype was counted ten times or more. The specificity of this receptor is unknown. Per-nucleotide qualities are absent, and no much larger clonotype sits a single base away. CDR1 is given as SGHVS and CDR2 as FQNEAQ, both from the germline V gene. V is cut back by 2 bases and J by 2 bases, with 5 bases in the junction unmatched. The CDR3, from cysteine to phenylalanine, totals 17 residues. Only the CDR3 part of the read is kept: 51 bases, read in frame from the first base. The clonotype originates from a woman aged 35 to 49 with HTLV-1-associated myelopathy (HAM/TSP). Sequenced sample: PBMCs. In this chain, TRBV7-8 is recombined with TRBJ2-2, with 10 junctional bases fitting TRBD2. Read as DNA, the sequence is TGTGCCAGCAGCTTACGCCAGCGGGGGGGCAACACCGGGGAGCTGTTTTTT. Translation gives CASSLRQRGGNTGELFF.